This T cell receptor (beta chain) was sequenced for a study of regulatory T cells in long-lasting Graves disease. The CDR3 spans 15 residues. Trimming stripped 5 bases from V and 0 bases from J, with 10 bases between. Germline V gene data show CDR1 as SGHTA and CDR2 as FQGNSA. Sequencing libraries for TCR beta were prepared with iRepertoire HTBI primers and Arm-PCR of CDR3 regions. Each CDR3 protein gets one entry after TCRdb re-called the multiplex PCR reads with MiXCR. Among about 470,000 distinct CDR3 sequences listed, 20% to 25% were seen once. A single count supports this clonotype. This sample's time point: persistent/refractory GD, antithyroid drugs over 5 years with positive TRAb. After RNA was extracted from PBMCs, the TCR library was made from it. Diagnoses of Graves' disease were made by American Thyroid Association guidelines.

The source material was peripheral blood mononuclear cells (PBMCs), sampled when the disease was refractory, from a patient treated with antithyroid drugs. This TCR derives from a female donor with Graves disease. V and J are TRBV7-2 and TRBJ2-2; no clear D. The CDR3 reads CASSLQNANTGELFF. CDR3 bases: TGTGCCAGCAGCCTTCAAAACGCGAACACCGGGGAGCTGTTTTTT.